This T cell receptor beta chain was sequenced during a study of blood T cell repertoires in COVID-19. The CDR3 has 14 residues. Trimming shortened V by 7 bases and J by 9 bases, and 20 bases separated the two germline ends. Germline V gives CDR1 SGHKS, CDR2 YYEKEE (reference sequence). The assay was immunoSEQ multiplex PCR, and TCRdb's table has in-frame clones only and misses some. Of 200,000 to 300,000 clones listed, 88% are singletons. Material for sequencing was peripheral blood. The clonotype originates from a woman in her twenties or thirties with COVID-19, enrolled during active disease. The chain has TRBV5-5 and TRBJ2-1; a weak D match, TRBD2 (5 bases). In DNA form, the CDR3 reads TGTGCCAGCCGCCCCGGAGGCGTCCGTGGTGAGCAGTTCTTC. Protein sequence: CASRPGGVRGEQFF.